This T cell receptor (beta chain) was sequenced in a study of T cell clonotyping in hematopoietic cell transplantation. The CDR3 contains 13 residues. Germline V gene lookup returns CDR1 MNHEY and CDR2 SVGAGI. With 7 bases clipped from V and 6 bases from J, the junction kept 7 bases outside the gene matches. Remarks on this clone: Its antigen is unidentified.

As for time point: recipient sample about 28 days before transplant, after cytoreduction. Blood collection times were about day -28 and days 30, 100, 180 posttransplant. Clones were sequenced by immunoSEQ multiplex PCR, and TCRdb holds only the in-frame ones, with some missing. The sample carries about 76,000 clones, around 96% recorded once. Study observations and caveats: No sorting was done, leaving CD4 and CD8 contributions mixed. Few recipient clonotypes overlapped donors; over 97% were de novo at given depth. Broader posttransplant TCR repertoire diversity was predicted by graft donor and pretransplant recipient Inverse Simpson Index values.

Sequenced material: peripheral blood mononuclear cells, taken before stem cell transplant. The TCR originated in a woman aged 45 to 65 with acute myeloid leukemia. Some clones in this sample may be carry-over from other donors' samples. The rearrangement links TRBV6-5 to TRBJ1-2, with 8 bases that match TRBD1. CDR3 in DNA: TGTGCCAGCACCTCCGGGACAGGACATGGCTACACCTTC. Its protein is CASTSGTGHGYTF.